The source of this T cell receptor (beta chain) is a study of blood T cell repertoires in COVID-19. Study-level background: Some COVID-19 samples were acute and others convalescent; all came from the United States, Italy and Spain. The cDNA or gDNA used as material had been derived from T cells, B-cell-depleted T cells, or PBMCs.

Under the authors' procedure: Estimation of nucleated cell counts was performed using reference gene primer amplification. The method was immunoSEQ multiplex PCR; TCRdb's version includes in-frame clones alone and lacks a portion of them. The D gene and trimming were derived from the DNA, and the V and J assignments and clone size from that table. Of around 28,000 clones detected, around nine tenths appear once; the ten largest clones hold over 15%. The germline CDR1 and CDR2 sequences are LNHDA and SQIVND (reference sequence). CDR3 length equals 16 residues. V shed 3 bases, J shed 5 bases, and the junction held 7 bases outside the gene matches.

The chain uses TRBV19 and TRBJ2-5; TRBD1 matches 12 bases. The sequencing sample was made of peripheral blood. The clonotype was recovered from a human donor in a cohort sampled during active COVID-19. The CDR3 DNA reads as TGTGCCAGTAGTATGGGGGGACAGGGGGCTTGGGAGACCCAGTACTTC. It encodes CASSMGGQGAWETQYF.